The 9 T cell receptor beta chains given below trace back to one sample, sequenced in a study of T cells in localized non-small cell lung cancer. The repertoire was sequenced with immunoSEQ multiplex PCR; TCRdb's copy has only in-frame clones and lacks some. The table shows about 760 clones, with around 25% occurring only once. The specimen was lung tumor tissue, collected before any cancer treatment. The receptors shown here come from a male donor at least 60 years old with stage III squamous cell lung carcinoma.

The J gene is TRBJ1-2, the V gene TRBV30; TRBD1 might be the D (6 bases). This CDR3 contains 12 residues. Trimming shortened V by 3 bases and J by 8 bases, and 13 bases separated the two germline ends. Germline values: CDR1 GTSNPN, CDR2 SVGIG (reference sequence). The CDR3 DNA sequence: TGTGCCTGGAGAAAACAGGGTGGCGGCTACACCTTC. The encoded protein is CAWRKQGGGYTF.

This clone is labeled as medium-sized (0.01 to 0.1%). This chain uses TRBV6-8 with TRBJ2-3; TRBD2 is a possible D gene (6 bases). This CDR3 contains 14 residues. Trimming stripped 6 bases from V and 7 bases from J, with 17 bases between. Germline lookup yields CDR1 MNHGY and CDR2 SAAAGT. This CDR3 reads CASSGGSTRNTQYF. The CDR3 DNA sequence: TGTGCCAGCAGCGGGGGAAGTACGAGGAATACGCAGTATTTT.

A few counts support this clone. The chain recombines TRBV6-8 with TRBJ1-1; D is perhaps TRBD1 (6 bases). V lost 7 bases and J 4 bases, leaving 13 bases between the germline ends. CDR3 length equals 13 residues. Germline values: CDR1 MNHGY, CDR2 SAAAGT. The DNA for the CDR3 is TGTGCCAGCACCCAACAGGGCCTCACTGAAGCTTTCTTT. Its translation: CASTQQGLTEAFF.

The J gene is TRBJ2-2, the V gene TRBV6-8; D is unclear. Germline V lookup: CDR1 MNHGY, CDR2 SAAAGT. The V and J ends lost 7 bases and 5 bases respectively, with 23 bases between them. The CDR3 extends over 17 amino acids. The CDR3 bases are TGTGCCAGCATTACGGACGGCTCCGTAATGGGTACCGGGGAGCTGTTTTTT. Amino acid sequence: CASITDGSVMGTGELFF.

This clone was counted between two and nine times. The genes are TRBV6-8 and TRBJ2-2; D is possibly TRBD2 (5 bases). The CDR3 is 14 amino acids. The V gene lost 2 bases and the J gene lost 4 bases, with 8 bases spanning the gap. Germline CDR1 MNHGY, CDR2 SAAAGT. The CDR3 protein is CASSYEEGTGELFF. The CDR3 nucleotides read TGTGCCAGCAGTTACGAAGAGGGCACCGGGGAGCTGTTTTTT.

This clone has a handful of counts. The chain recombines TRBV6-8 with TRBJ1-1, with 11 positions matching TRBD1. The length of the CDR3 is 15 residues. The ends lost 6 bases at V and 5 bases at J; junction bases unmatched: 8. Germline CDR1 is MNHGY and CDR2 is SAAAGT. CDR3 bases: TGTGCCAGCAGCAGACGGACAGGGGGCCGGACTGAAGCTTTCTTT. Translation: CASSRRTGGRTEAFF.

This clone was counted between two and nine times. V and J are TRBV23-1 and TRBJ1-4; the D is unclear. TRBV23-1 is classed as an ORF, of uncertain function. V was clipped by 6 bases and J by 0 bases, with 26 bases between them. CDR3 length: 20 residues. The CDR3 loop reads CASSRGSLRSPSATNEKLFF. CDR3 coding DNA: TGCGCCAGCAGCCGTGGATCCTTGAGATCGCCTAGCGCAACTAATGAAAAACTGTTTTTT.

The table lists this clone with a few counts. The J gene is TRBJ1-4, the V gene TRBV19; the D is unclear. CDR3 length: 11 residues. The V end lost 7 bases, the J end lost 7 bases, and 7 bases lay between the germline ends. Germline CDR1 and CDR2: LNHDA and SQIVND (reference sequence). The CDR3 DNA sequence: TGTGCCAGTAATAATGCTGAAAAACTGTTTTTT. It yields the protein CASNNAEKLFF.

The rearrangement joins TRBV30 to TRBJ1-1; tentative D call: TRBD1 (5 bases). CDR1 is GTSNPN, CDR2 SVGIG, per germline (reference sequence). The CDR3 is made up of 13 amino acids. Trimming pared 5 bases from V and 3 bases from J, leaving 13 bases between. The CDR3: CAWSGNTDTEAFF. The CDR3 nucleotides read TGTGCCTGGTCAGGGAATACGGACACTGAAGCTTTCTTT.